The table lists the clone carrying this T cell receptor beta chain with a few counts. What it binds is not known. The TCR library protocol attached unique molecular identifiers to the individual cDNA molecules. TCRdb reprocessed the 5' RACE reads via MiXCR and lists one record per CDR3 protein. The sample yields about 80,000 distinct CDR3 sequences, about a sixth seen once. This CDR3 spans 16 amino acids. CDR1 is LNHDA and CDR2 is SQIVND in the germline V gene (reference sequence). V was cut by 3 bases and J by 2 bases, with 11 bases left in between. The record originates from a study of early T cells in non-severe SARS-CoV-2 infection. Looking at the study overall: Sequencing of unsorted whole blood was done on bulk RNA, leaving chains unpaired.

Whole-study results and caveats: Anti-spike CD8 responses were favored in VDJdb matching, and private and CD4 specificities were missed.

Sequenced: whole blood. The receptor was isolated from an adult who was a healthcare worker with PCR-confirmed SARS-CoV-2 infection or an uninfected control (not recorded which). The chain is built from TRBV19 and TRBJ2-6; D possibly corresponds to TRBD1 (5 bases). CDR3 DNA sequence: TGTGCCAGTAGTATCAGGACACCGGCTGGGGCCAACGTCCTGACTTTC. Its translation: CASSIRTPAGANVLTF. The variable domain in full, completed from reference TRBV19 and TRBJ2-6, reads DGGITQSPKYLFRKEGQNVTLSCEQNLNHDAMYWYRQDPGQGLRLIYYSQIVNDFQKGDIAEGYSVSREKKESFPLTVTSAQKNPTAFYLCASSIRTPAGANVLTFGAGSRLTVL.